The sample holds a few counts of the clone carrying this T cell receptor beta chain. It was autoimmune disease history or systemic immunosuppression that excluded patients. The table came from immunoSEQ multiplex PCR; TCRdb's copy has only in-frame clones and leaves some out. The repertoire holds around 60,000 clones, with approximately 88% as singletons. In germline, CDR1 is SGHVS, CDR2 FNYEAQ. Trimming stripped 1 base from V and 0 bases from J, with 16 bases between. The CDR3 covers 19 residues. This record comes from a study of OX40 agonist ivuxolimab in advanced cancers. Study details: Patients enrolled in dose escalation were diagnosed with hepatocellular carcinoma, melanoma, renal cell or head and neck cancer.

The chain links TRBV7-6 to TRBJ2-6; no clear D gene. The specimen comprised CD4+ or CD8+ T cells sorted from blood, sampled in a trial of the OX40 agonist ivuxolimab. The sequence came from an adult with an advanced solid tumor such as melanoma, head and neck, liver or kidney cancer. The DNA for the CDR3 is TGTGCCAGCAGCTTAGTGATCCGCTCTCCTGCCTCTGGGGCCAACGTCCTGACTTTC. As protein: CASSLVIRSPASGANVLTF.